This record covers a single TCR beta chain. These data belong to a study of blood T cell repertoires in COVID-19. Study-level information: Donors in the United States, Italy and Spain gave samples during acute or convalescent COVID-19. PBMCs, B-cell-depleted T cells, or T cells provided the cDNA or gDNA that made up the material.

The CDR3 runs to 15 residues. Germline trimming cut 0 bases from V and 2 bases from J; bases unmatched to any gene: 0. Germline values: CDR1 MNHEY, CDR2 SVGAGI. Per the study methods: Reference gene primer amplification gave nucleated cell count estimates. TCRdb's table, derived via immunoSEQ multiplex PCR, lists solely in-frame clones and lacks some. V, J and clone size reflect that table, while D and trimming were determined from the DNA. The profile shows 49,000 or so clones, approximately 88% of them singletons. The rearrangement links TRBV6-5 to TRBJ1-2; the match to TRBD1 covers 10 bases. Sample: peripheral blood. The TCR originated in a man aged 45-65 years with acute or convalescent COVID-19. The DNA for the CDR3 is TGTGCCAGCAGTTACTCGGGACAGGGGAACTATGGCTACACCTTC. This translates into CASSYSGQGNYGYTF.